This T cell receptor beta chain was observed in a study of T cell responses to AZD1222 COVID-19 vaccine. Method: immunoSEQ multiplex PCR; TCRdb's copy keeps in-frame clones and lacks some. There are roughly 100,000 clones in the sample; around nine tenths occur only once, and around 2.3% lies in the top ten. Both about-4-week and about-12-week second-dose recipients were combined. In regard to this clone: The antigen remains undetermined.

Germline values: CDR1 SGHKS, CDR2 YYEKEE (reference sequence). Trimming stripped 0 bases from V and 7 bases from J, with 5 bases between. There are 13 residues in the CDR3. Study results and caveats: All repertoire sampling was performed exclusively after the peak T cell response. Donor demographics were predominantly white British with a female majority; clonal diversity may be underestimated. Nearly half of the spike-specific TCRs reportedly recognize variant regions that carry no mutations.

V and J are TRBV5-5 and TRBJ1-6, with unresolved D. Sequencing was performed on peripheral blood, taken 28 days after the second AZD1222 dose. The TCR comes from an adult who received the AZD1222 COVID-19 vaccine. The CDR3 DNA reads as TGTGCCAGCAGCTTGGCCGAGAATTCACCCCTCCACTTT. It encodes CASSLAENSPLHF.